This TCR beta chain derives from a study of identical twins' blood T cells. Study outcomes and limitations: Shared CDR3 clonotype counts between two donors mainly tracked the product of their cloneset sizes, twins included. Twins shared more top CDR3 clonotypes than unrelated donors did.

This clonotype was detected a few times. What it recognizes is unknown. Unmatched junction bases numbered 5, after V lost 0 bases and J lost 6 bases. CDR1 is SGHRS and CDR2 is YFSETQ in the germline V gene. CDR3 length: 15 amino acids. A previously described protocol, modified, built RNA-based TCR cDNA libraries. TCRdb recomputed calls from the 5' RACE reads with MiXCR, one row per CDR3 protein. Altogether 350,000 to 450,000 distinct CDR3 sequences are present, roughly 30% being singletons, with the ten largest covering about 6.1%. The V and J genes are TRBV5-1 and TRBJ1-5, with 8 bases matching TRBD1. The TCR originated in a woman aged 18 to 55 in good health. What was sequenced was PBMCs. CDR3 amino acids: CASSLETGEGQPQHF. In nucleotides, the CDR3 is TGCGCCAGCAGCTTGGAGACAGGGGAAGGTCAGCCCCAGCATTTT.